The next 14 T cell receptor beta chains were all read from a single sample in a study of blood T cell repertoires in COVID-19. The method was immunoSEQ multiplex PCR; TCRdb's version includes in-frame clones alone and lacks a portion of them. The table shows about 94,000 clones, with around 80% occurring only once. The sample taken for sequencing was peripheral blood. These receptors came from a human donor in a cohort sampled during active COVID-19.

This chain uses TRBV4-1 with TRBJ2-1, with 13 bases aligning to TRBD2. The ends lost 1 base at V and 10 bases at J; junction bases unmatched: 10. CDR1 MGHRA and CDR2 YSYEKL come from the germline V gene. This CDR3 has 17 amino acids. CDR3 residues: CASSQGGLAGIVREQFF. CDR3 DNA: TGCGCCAGCAGCCAAGGGGGACTAGCGGGAATAGTAAGAGAGCAGTTCTTC.

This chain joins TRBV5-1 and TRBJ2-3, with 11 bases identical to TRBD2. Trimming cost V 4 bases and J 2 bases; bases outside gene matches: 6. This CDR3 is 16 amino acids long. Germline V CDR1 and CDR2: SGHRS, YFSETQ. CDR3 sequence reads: CASSLRLAGSTDTQYF. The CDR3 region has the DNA TGCGCCAGCAGCCTAAGACTAGCGGGGTCCACAGATACGCAGTATTTT.

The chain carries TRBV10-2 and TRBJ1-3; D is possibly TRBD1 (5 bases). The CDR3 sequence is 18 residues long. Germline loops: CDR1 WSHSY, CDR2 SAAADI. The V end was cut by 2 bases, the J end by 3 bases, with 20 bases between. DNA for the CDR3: TGCGCCAGCAGTGAGGGTGGGTTCCGCGAAAGGGGTGGAAACACCATATATTTT. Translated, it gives CASSEGGFRERGGNTIYF.

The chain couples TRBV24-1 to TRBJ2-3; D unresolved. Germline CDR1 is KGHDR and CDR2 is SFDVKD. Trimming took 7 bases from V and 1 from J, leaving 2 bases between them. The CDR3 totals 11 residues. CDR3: CATSGTDTQYF. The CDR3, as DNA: TGTGCCACCAGCGGCACAGATACGCAGTATTTT.

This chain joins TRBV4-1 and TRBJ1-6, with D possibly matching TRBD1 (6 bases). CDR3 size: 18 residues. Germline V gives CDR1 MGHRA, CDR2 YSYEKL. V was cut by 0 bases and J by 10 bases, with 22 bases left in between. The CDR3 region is CASSQDRSLGGEGSPLHF. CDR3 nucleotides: TGCGCCAGCAGCCAAGATAGATCGCTAGGGGGGGAAGGGTCACCCCTCCACTTT.

CDR3 in amino acids: CAWSDGSYTDTQYF. Here the CDR3 DNA reads TGTGCCTGGAGTGACGGGAGCTACACAGATACGCAGTATTTT. This chain uses TRBV30 with TRBJ2-3; a weak D match, TRBD2 (6 bases). CDR3 length: 14 amino acids. Trimming pared 1 base from V and 2 bases from J, leaving 10 bases between. Germline values: CDR1 GTSNPN, CDR2 SVGIG (reference sequence).

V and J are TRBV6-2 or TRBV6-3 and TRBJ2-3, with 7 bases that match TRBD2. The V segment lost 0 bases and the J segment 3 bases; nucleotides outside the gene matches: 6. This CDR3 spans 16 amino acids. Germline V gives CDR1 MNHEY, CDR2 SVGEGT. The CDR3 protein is CASSYSGTKGTDTQYF. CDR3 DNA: TGTGCCAGCAGTTACTCCGGGACTAAGGGAACAGATACGCAGTATTTT.

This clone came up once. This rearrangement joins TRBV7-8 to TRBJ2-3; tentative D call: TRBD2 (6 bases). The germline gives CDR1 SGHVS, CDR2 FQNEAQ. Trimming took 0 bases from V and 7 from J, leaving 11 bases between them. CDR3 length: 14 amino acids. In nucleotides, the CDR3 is TGTGCCAGCAGCTTAGCGCGGGGTAGCTATACGCAGTATTTT. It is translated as CASSLARGSYTQYF.

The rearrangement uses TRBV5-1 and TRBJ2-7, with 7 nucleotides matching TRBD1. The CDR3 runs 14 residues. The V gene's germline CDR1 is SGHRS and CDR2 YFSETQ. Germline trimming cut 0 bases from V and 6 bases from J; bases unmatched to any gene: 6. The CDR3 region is CASSLGGTEGEQYF. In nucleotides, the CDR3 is TGCGCCAGCAGCTTGGGGGGGACAGAGGGCGAGCAGTACTTC.

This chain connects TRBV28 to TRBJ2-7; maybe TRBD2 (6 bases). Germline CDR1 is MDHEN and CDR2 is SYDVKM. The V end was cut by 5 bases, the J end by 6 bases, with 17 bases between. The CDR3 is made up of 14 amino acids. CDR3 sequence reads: CASSRGDRPTEQYF. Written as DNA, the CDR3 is TGTGCCAGCAGTCGCGGGGACCGCCCCACCGAGCAGTACTTC.

The CDR3 is CATSRDDRSFEQYF. CDR3 nucleotides: TGTGCCACCAGCAGAGACGACAGGTCTTTCGAGCAGTACTTC. The chain carries TRBV15 and TRBJ2-7; D possibly corresponds to TRBD1 (6 bases). CDR1 is LNHNV, CDR2 YYDKDF, per germline (reference sequence). Trimming shortened V by 0 bases and J by 6 bases, and 12 bases separated the two germline ends. The CDR3 consists of 14 residues.

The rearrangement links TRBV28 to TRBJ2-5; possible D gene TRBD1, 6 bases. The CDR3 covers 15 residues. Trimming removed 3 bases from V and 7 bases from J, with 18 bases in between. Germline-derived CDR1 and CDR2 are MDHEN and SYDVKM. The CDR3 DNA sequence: TGTGCCAGCAGTTTGGGGGCTGGGGGATCTGGGACCCAGTACTTC. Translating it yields CASSLGAGGSGTQYF.

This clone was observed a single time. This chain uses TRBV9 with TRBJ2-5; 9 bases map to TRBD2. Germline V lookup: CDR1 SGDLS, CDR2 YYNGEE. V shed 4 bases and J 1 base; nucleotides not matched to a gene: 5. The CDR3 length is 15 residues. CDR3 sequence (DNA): TGTGCCAGCAGCAAGAGACTAGCGGCCCAAGAGACCCAGTACTTC. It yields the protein CASSKRLAAQETQYF.

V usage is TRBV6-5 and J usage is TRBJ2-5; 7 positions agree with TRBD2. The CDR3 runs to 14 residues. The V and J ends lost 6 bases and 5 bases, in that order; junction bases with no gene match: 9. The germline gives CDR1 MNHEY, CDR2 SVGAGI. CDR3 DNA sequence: TGTGCCAGCAGACTAGCGTATGATCGGGAGACCCAGTACTTC. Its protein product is CASRLAYDRETQYF.